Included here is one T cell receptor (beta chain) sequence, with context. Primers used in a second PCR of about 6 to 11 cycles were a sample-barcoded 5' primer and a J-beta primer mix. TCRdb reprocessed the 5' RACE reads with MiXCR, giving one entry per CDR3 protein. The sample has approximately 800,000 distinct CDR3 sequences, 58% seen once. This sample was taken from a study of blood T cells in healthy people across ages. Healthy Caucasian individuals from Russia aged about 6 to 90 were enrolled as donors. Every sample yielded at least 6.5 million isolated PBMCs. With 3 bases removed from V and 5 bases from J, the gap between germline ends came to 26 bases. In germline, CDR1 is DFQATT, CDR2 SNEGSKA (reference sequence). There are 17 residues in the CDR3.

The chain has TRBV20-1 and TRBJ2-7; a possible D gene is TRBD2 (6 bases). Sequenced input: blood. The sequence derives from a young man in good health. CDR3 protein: CSARDDPGLPTRDEQYF. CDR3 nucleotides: TGCAGTGCTAGGGATGACCCGGGACTGCCGACGAGGGACGAGCAGTACTTC.